A single sample gave rise to the 15 T cell receptor beta chains below, sequenced in a study of response to subunit inactivated influenza vaccine. TCRdb re-analysed the RT-PCR reads in MiXCR, keeping a single row per CDR3 protein. The sample shows 400,000 to 650,000 distinct CDR3 sequences, about 7.2% of them seen only once. Sequences were derived from PBMCs from blood, sampled roughly 24 months after vaccination. All receptors come from a man between 45 and 75 years old who received an inactivated influenza vaccine.

Concerning this clonotype: This sequence may be a read error, since a much larger clone differs from it by one base. This chain uses TRBV6-2 or TRBV6-3 with TRBJ1-1; D uncertain. Germline V gives CDR1 MNHEY, CDR2 SVGEGT. There are 13 residues in the CDR3. The CDR3 spells CTSRGSGGTEAFF. CDR3 bases: TGTACCAGCAGAGGATCGGGCGGAACTGAAGCTTTCTTT.

The rearrangement links TRBV18 to TRBJ2-3; maybe TRBD1 (6 bases). Germline CDR1 KGHSH, CDR2 LQKENI. Trimming shortened V by 2 bases and J by 2 bases, and 11 bases separated the two germline ends. CDR3 length: 15 residues. CDR3 DNA sequence: TGTGCCAGCTCACCAGGGGGCCTGGCCACAGATACGCAGTATTTT. Amino acids: CASSPGGLATDTQYF.

In this sample, this clonotype turned up many times. This chain links TRBV12-3 or TRBV12-4 with TRBJ2-7; TRBD1 aligns across 7 bases. With 9 bases clipped from V and 6 bases from J, the junction kept 8 bases outside the gene matches. CDR3 length: 12 amino acids. CDR3 sequence reads: CASTKQGIEQYF. The DNA of the CDR3 is TGTGCCAGTACAAAACAGGGGATCGAGCAGTACTTC.

The chain joins TRBV20-1 to TRBJ2-3; D remains ambiguous. Germline V gene sequence: CDR1 DFQATT, CDR2 SNEGSKA (reference sequence). V was clipped by 0 bases and J by 5 bases, with 12 bases between them. CDR3 length: 14 amino acids. CDR3 bases: TGCAGTGCTAGAGAGGCCCCAATAGGAGATACGCAGTATTTT. Translating it yields CSAREAPIGDTQYF.

This sequence joins TRBV18 and TRBJ2-5; D gene ambiguous. Trimming removed 5 bases from V and 1 base from J, with 5 bases in between. This CDR3 region has 12 residues. From germline, CDR1 is KGHSH and CDR2 LQKENI. This CDR3 reads CASSTLQETQYF. The CDR3 DNA reads TGTGCCAGCTCAACGCTCCAAGAGACCCAGTACTTC.

This clonotype was found many times. The gene calls are TRBV5-1 and TRBJ2-2; a possible D gene is TRBD2 (6 bases). This CDR3 is 15 amino acids long. With 4 bases removed from V and 6 bases from J, the gap between germline ends came to 16 bases. Germline CDR1 SGHRS, CDR2 YFSETQ. CDR3 sequence: CASSGHLSGPGELFF. The CDR3 DNA reads TGCGCCAGCAGCGGACACCTAAGCGGGCCCGGGGAGCTGTTTTTT.

This clonotype has ten or more counts. The chain couples TRBV29-1 to TRBJ2-3; 12 nucleotides agree with TRBD2. Germline V gives CDR1 SQVTM, CDR2 ANQGSEA. The CDR3 extends over 16 amino acids. V dropped 4 bases and J dropped 1; count of bases not matched to a gene: 6. The CDR3 DNA reads TGCAGCGTTGGCATCCCTAGCGGGAGGGGCACAGATACGCAGTATTTT. Its protein product is CSVGIPSGRGTDTQYF.

V gene TRBV5-1 combines with J gene TRBJ1-3, with D maybe TRBD1 (6 bases). CDR1 and CDR2 (germline): SGHRS, YFSETQ. The CDR3 covers 17 residues. The V gene lost 4 bases and the J gene lost 0 bases, with 17 bases spanning the gap. CDR3 sequence (DNA): TGCGCCAGCAGCAGAAGTGGACAGCTCTACTCTGGAAACACCATATATTTT. Translating gives CASSRSGQLYSGNTIYF.

This clonotype was picked up many times. The chain recombines TRBV7-2 with TRBJ2-7; weak D call: TRBD1 (5 bases). Trimming took off 3 bases at V and 6 bases at J, with 15 bases between the two ends. The length of the CDR3 is 14 residues. Germline values: CDR1 SGHTA, CDR2 FQGNSA. In DNA, the CDR3 is TGTGCCAGCAGCTTTACGGACACTACCGGCGAGCAGTACTTC. Protein sequence: CASSFTDTTGEQYF.

In this sample, this clonotype turned up a few times. V is TRBV4-2 and J is TRBJ1-2; possibly TRBD1 for D (5 bases). The CDR3 has 15 residues. Trimming took 1 base from V and 1 from J, leaving 10 bases between them. The germline V gene encodes CDR1 LGHNA and CDR2 YNFKEQ. The chain's CDR3 is CASSQGGGVNYGYTF. CDR3 bases: TGTGCCAGCAGCCAAGGTGGGGGGGTTAACTATGGCTACACCTTC.

This clonotype was seen ten or more times. The chain joins TRBV12-3 or TRBV12-4 to TRBJ2-2, with unresolved D. There are 12 residues in the CDR3. V was pared by 5 bases and J by 7 bases, with 8 bases between. The CDR3 sequence is CASSISGGELFF. The DNA of the CDR3 is TGTGCCAGCAGTATCTCGGGCGGGGAGCTGTTTTTT.

As concerns this clonotype: A much larger clone differs from this one at a single base, so this may be a read error. This chain uses TRBV15 with TRBJ2-3; 11 positions match TRBD2. Per germline, CDR1 LNHNV and CDR2 YYDKDF (reference sequence). The junction had 9 bases not matched to a gene; V was cut back by 0 bases and J by 7 bases. The CDR3 is 17 amino acids. The CDR3 is CATSRDRPSGRLNTQYF. As DNA, the CDR3 is TGTGCCACCAGCAGAGATCGGCCTAGCGGGAGGTTAAATACGCAGTATTTT.

This clonotype was counted between two and nine times. V is TRBV28 and J is TRBJ2-5; a possible D gene is TRBD1 (6 bases). Germline values: CDR1 MDHEN, CDR2 SYDVKM. This CDR3 is built from 19 residues. Trimming stripped 1 base from V and 1 base from J, with 22 bases between. Written as DNA, the CDR3 is TGTGCCAGCAGTTTATCCCCCCAAAGCCCGACAGGAATCCAAGAGACCCAGTACTTC. Translated: CASSLSPQSPTGIQETQYF. Together with reference TRBV28 and TRBJ2-5, the CDR3 gives the full variable domain: DVKVTQSSRYLVKRTGEKVFLECVQDMDHENMFWYRQDPGLGLRLIYFSYDVKMKEKGDIPEGYSVSREKKERFSLILESASTNQTSMYLCASSLSPQSPTGIQETQYFGPGTRLLVL.

The chain couples TRBV5-6 to TRBJ2-7, with D unresolved. The germline CDR1 and CDR2 sequences are SGHDT and YYEEEE. The V end lost 4 bases, the J end lost 5 bases, and 13 bases lay between the germline ends. This CDR3 spans 13 amino acids. CDR3 protein: CASSGGVVHEQYF. CDR3 DNA sequence: TGTGCCAGCAGCGGTGGGGTGGTCCACGAGCAGTACTTC.

V and J are TRBV20-1 and TRBJ2-5; 12 bases fit TRBD1. The V gene's germline CDR1 is DFQATT and CDR2 SNEGSKA (reference sequence). The CDR3 extends over 14 amino acids. Germline trimming cut 8 bases from V and 4 bases from J; bases unmatched to any gene: 8. CDR3 sequence reads: CSPPGQGAGETQYF. The CDR3, as DNA: TGCAGTCCACCGGGACAGGGGGCAGGAGAGACCCAGTACTTC.